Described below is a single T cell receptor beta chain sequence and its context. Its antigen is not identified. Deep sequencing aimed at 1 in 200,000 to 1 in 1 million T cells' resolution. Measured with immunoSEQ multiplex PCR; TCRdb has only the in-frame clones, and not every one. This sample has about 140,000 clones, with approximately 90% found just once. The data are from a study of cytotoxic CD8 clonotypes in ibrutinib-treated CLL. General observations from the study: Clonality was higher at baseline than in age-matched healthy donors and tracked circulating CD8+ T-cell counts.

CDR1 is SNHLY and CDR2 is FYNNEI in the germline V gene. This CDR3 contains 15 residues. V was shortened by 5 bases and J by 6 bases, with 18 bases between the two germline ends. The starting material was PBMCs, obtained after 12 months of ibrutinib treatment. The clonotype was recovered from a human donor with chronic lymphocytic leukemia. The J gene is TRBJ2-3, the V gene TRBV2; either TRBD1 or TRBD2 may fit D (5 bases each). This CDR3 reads CASSRDGAGGDTQYF. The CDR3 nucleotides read TGTGCCAGCAGTCGGGACGGTGCCGGTGGGGATACGCAGTATTTT.